A selection of T cell receptor beta chains follows, all from one sample in a study of CD8 T cells in Susac syndrome. Using its own MiXCR run on the immunoSEQ multiplex PCR reads, TCRdb lists one record per CDR3 protein. The repertoire holds about 120,000 distinct CDR3 sequences, with roughly 95% as singletons. What was sequenced was CD4+ T cells from PBMCs. The source of these receptors is a human donor with Susac syndrome. Both conserved end residues are part of each CDR3. A D gene is named only where the DNA matches it firmly. Size values are once, few and many counts, or a class for expanded clones, and some rows have none.

CDR3 protein	CDR3 DNA	V gene	J gene	clone size	D gene	CDR3 length
CSARPQGVDEKLFF	TGCAGTGCTAGGCCACAGGGGGTGGATGAAAAACTGTTTTTT	TRBV20-1	TRBJ1-4	.	TRBD1	14
CSVERLPDNEQFF	TGCAGCGTTGAACGCCTCCCAGACAATGAGCAGTTCTTC	TRBV29-1	TRBJ2-1	.	.	13
CSARVTSGSYEQFF	TGCAGTGCTAGAGTAACTAGCGGGAGCTATGAGCAGTTCTTC	TRBV20-1	TRBJ2-1	.	TRBD2	14
CASSMRDNPAQYF	TGTGCCAGTAGTATGAGGGACAACCCAGCCCAGTACTTC	TRBV19	TRBJ2-5	.	.	13
CASNIGGVNYGYTF	TGTGCCAGCAACATAGGTGGGGTCAACTATGGCTACACCTTC	TRBV7-9	TRBJ1-2	once	.	14
CASSSNGAYEQYF	TGTGCCAGTAGTTCTAACGGAGCCTACGAGCAGTACTTC	TRBV19	TRBJ2-7	.	.	13
CASSLGDRASNEQFF	TGCGCCAGCAGCTTGGGGGACAGGGCGAGTAATGAGCAGTTCTTC	TRBV5-1	TRBJ2-1	.	TRBD1	15
CASSRHEGDTQYF	TGTGCCAGCAGCCGACATGAGGGGGACACGCAGTATTTT	TRBV11-2	TRBJ2-3	.	.	13
CSVEGHETQYF	TGCAGCGTTGAGGGGCACGAGACCCAGTACTTC	TRBV29-1	TRBJ2-5	.	.	11
CASRTGYGNQPQHF	TGTGCCAGCAGAACAGGGTACGGCAATCAGCCCCAGCATTTT	TRBV6-2/TRBV6-3	TRBJ1-5	.	.	14
CASSLRGGAKAFF	TGTGCCAGTAGCCTCCGAGGGGGGGCAAAAGCTTTCTTT	TRBV19	TRBJ1-1	.	.	13
CAWSGGPGLNTEAFF	TGTGCCTGGAGTGGGGGGCCCGGGCTGAACACTGAAGCTTTCTTT	TRBV30	TRBJ1-1	.	.	15
CASSSGSTRNNEQFF	TGTGCCAGTAGTTCCGGATCAACTCGGAACAATGAGCAGTTCTTC	TRBV19	TRBJ2-1	.	.	15
CASRRGAEAFF	TGTGCCAGCAGGAGGGGGGCTGAAGCTTTCTTT	TRBV5-6	TRBJ1-1	.	.	11
CASTTRTGNTGELFF	TGTGCCAGCACCACACGGACAGGGAACACCGGGGAGCTGTTTTTT	TRBV6-6	TRBJ2-2	.	TRBD1	15
CSVQRVGADTQYF	TGCAGTGTCCAGCGAGTGGGCGCAGATACGCAGTATTTT	TRBV20-1	TRBJ2-3	.	.	13
CASSLDGGREPQHF	TGCGCCAGCAGCTTGGATGGGGGCCGAGAGCCCCAGCATTTT	TRBV5-1	TRBJ1-5	.	.	14
CSARGSGRRDEQFF	TGCAGTGCTAGGGGTAGCGGGAGAAGGGATGAGCAGTTCTTC	TRBV20-1	TRBJ2-1	.	TRBD2	14
CASSVDSGRTDGYTF	TGTGCCAGCAGCGTAGATTCGGGCAGGACGGATGGCTACACCTTC	TRBV9	TRBJ1-2	.	.	15
CASSPGTSGRASYEQYF	TGTGCCAGCAGCCCTGGGACTAGCGGGAGGGCTTCCTACGAGCAGTACTTC	TRBV5-4	TRBJ2-7	once	TRBD2	17
CASSGLAKETQYF	TGTGCCAGCAGCGGCCTGGCCAAAGAGACCCAGTACTTC	TRBV9	TRBJ2-5	.	.	13
CASSSAATNEKLFF	TGTGCCAGCAGCTCGGCCGCAACTAATGAAAAACTGTTTTTT	TRBV7-9	TRBJ1-4	.	.	14
CATSRRLAGASDTQYF	TGTGCCACCAGCAGAAGGTTAGCGGGAGCGTCAGATACGCAGTATTTT	TRBV15	TRBJ2-3	.	TRBD2	16
CASSLRVAGNEQFF	TGCGCCAGCAGCTTGAGGGTAGCCGGCAATGAGCAGTTCTTC	TRBV5-1	TRBJ2-1	.	.	14
CASSRSGPSYNEQFF	TGTGCCAGCAGCCGTAGCGGGCCCTCCTACAATGAGCAGTTCTTC	TRBV14	TRBJ2-1	.	TRBD2	15
CSVTNYRDRDSYNEQFF	TGCAGCGTTACCAATTACCGGGACAGGGACTCCTACAATGAGCAGTTCTTC	TRBV29-1	TRBJ2-1	.	TRBD1	17
CASSVTGTANYGYTF	TGTGCCAGCAGTGTAACCGGGACAGCTAACTATGGCTACACCTTC	TRBV28	TRBJ1-2	.	TRBD1	15
CASSVSGTSGFSYNEQFF	TGTGCCAGCAGCGTATCGGGGACTAGCGGGTTCTCCTACAATGAGCAGTTCTTC	TRBV9	TRBJ2-1	.	TRBD2	18
CASSYGVGEYF	TGTGCCAGCAGTTACGGGGTAGGGGAGTACTTC	TRBV6-5	TRBJ2-7	.	.	11
CSGKGPSAQYF	TGCAGCGGTAAAGGCCCATCGGCCCAGTACTTC	TRBV29-1	TRBJ2-5	once	.	11
CSAQDYSGANVLTF	TGCAGTGCGCAGGACTACTCTGGGGCCAACGTCCTGACTTTC	TRBV20-1	TRBJ2-6	.	.	14
CASHQPGTSVNEQFF	TGTGCCAGCCACCAGCCCGGGACTAGCGTGAATGAGCAGTTCTTC	TRBV19	TRBJ2-1	.	TRBD2	15
CASSPLDGGQPQHF	TGTGCCAGCAGCCCCCTAGACGGCGGTCAGCCCCAGCATTTT	TRBV27	TRBJ1-5	.	.	14
CSAVGQADGYTF	TGCAGTGCGGTAGGACAGGCGGATGGCTACACCTTC	TRBV20-1	TRBJ1-2	.	TRBD1	12
CAWSTPGTKAYEQYF	TGTGCCTGGAGTACCCCCGGGACTAAGGCCTACGAGCAGTACTTC	TRBV30	TRBJ2-7	.	TRBD2	15
CACLPASGANVLTF	TGTGCCTGTTTACCAGCCTCTGGGGCCAACGTCCTGACTTTC	TRBV30	TRBJ2-6	few	.	14
CASSQDPGGKNIQYF	TGCGCCAGCAGCCAAGATCCAGGGGGTAAAAACATTCAGTACTTC	TRBV4-3	TRBJ2-4	.	TRBD1	15
CAISARDSSREQYF	TGTGCCATCAGTGCTCGGGACAGTTCCCGGGAGCAGTACTTC	TRBV10-3	TRBJ2-7	.	TRBD1	14
CSVGGDTQYF	TGCAGCGTTGGGGGGGATACGCAGTATTTT	TRBV29-1	TRBJ2-3	.	.	10
CASSAGVKTQYF	TGTGCCAGCAGCGCAGGGGTGAAGACCCAGTACTTC	TRBV3-1	TRBJ2-5	.	.	12
CASSFGTSGANEQFF	TGTGCCAGCAGTTTCGGGACTAGCGGGGCCAATGAGCAGTTCTTC	TRBV6-5	TRBJ2-1	.	TRBD2	15
CASSSRDRGNEQYF	TGCGCCAGCAGCTCCCGGGACAGGGGAAACGAGCAGTACTTC	TRBV5-1	TRBJ2-7	once	TRBD1	14
CASSSNRRDQPQHF	TGTGCCAGCAGTTCAAACAGGAGGGATCAGCCCCAGCATTTT	TRBV12-3/TRBV12-4	TRBJ1-5	.	.	14
CASSPDSNREEQYF	TGTGCCAGCAGCCCGGACTCCAATAGGGAAGAGCAGTACTTC	TRBV7-2	TRBJ2-7	.	.	14
CATEGLKQETQYF	TGTGCCACCGAGGGACTAAAACAAGAGACCCAGTACTTC	TRBV24-1	TRBJ2-5	.	TRBD2	13
CASSQERTGARGETQYF	TGTGCCAGCAGCCAAGAAAGGACAGGGGCCCGCGGGGAGACCCAGTACTTC	TRBV14	TRBJ2-5	.	TRBD1	17
CASSQAGTGNTGELFF	TGTGCCAGCAGCCAGGCCGGGACAGGAAACACCGGGGAGCTGTTTTTT	TRBV14	TRBJ2-2	.	TRBD1	16